The 4 T cell receptor beta chains reported below all come from one sample, sequenced in a study of shared clonotypes between healthy human individuals. Cells designated naive CD8 were CD45RO-negative and were positively selected for CCR7, with terminally differentiated effector memory CD45RA+ cells excluded. TCRdb's table, derived via immunoSEQ multiplex PCR, lists solely in-frame clones and lacks some. The top ten clones hold around 1.7% of a sample with roughly 2.1 million clones, just over 90% of them seen once. The specimen was naive CD8+ T cells from PBMCs. These receptors originate from a man between 18 and 29 years old in good health. Some clones in this sample may be carry-over from other donors' samples.

The chain employs TRBV7-6 and TRBJ1-1; maybe TRBD1 (5 bases). CDR1 and CDR2 (germline): SGHVS, FNYEAQ. This CDR3 comprises 14 residues. V was trimmed by 5 bases and J by 0 bases, leaving 10 bases between them. Here the CDR3 reads CASSQRGMNTEAFF. The CDR3 DNA sequence: TGTGCCAGCAGCCAGCGGGGGATGAACACTGAAGCTTTCTTT. Looking up the rest from reference TRBV7-6 and TRBJ1-1 gives the full variable domain: GAGVSQSPRYKVTKRGQDVALRCDPISGHVSLYWYRQALGQGPEFLTYFNYEAQQDKSGLPNDRFSAERPEGSISTLTIQRTEQRDSAMYRCASSQRGMNTEAFFGQGTRLTVV.

This sequence joins TRBV27 and TRBJ1-2; 7 nucleotides agree with TRBD1. V lost 3 bases, J lost 3 bases, and 13 bases stayed unmatched. The germline V gene has CDR1 MNHEY and CDR2 SMNVEV (reference sequence). The CDR3 totals 17 residues. The CDR3 loop is CASSFGQGEKSDYGYTF. The CDR3 region has the DNA TGTGCCAGCAGTTTCGGGCAGGGGGAGAAGTCGGACTATGGCTACACCTTC.

This chain joins TRBV15 and TRBJ2-7, with 11 nucleotides matching TRBD1. The J segment lost 6 bases and the V segment lost 3 bases, leaving 4 bases of the junction unmatched. The CDR3 is made up of 14 amino acids. CDR1 is LNHNV and CDR2 is YYDKDF in the germline V gene (reference sequence). The CDR3, as DNA: TGTGCCACCAGCAGCGGACAGGGGGCGCGCGAGCAGTACTTC. Its protein is CATSSGQGAREQYF.

With regard to this clone: Within the sample, other DNA sequences also encode this same CDR3. The gene calls are TRBV6-1 and TRBJ2-7; D is ambiguous. The germline gives CDR1 MNHNS, CDR2 SASEGT. The V and J ends lost 6 bases and 3 bases respectively, with 9 bases between them. The CDR3 has 12 amino acids. CDR3 residues: CASRGRSYEQYF. DNA for the CDR3: TGTGCCAGCAGGGGCAGGAGCTACGAGCAGTACTTC.